This TCR beta chain is from a study of PD-L1 blockade in urothelial cancer. On the study more broadly: Administration of atezolizumab to patients began in the mid-2010s, at 1,200 mg intravenously every 3 weeks. The study, taken as a whole, reports: Where pretreatment blood TCR clonality fell below the median, better survival was predicted.

With respect to this clone: Its antigen is not identified.

Here immunoSEQ multiplex PCR was the method, and the copy in TCRdb shows in-frame clones only, minus some. The sample holds roughly 50,000 clones, roughly 80% seen once. As to time point: peripheral blood 6 weeks after treatment start. Sequenced material: PBMCs, taken around atezolizumab (anti-PD-L1) treatment. The receptor was derived from a man between 65 and 80 years old with urothelial cancer.

The CDR3: CASSPSVNTEAFF. As DNA, the CDR3 is TGTGCCAGCAGCCCCTCAGTGAACACTGAAGCTTTCTTT. The chain carries TRBV28 and TRBJ1-1; no clear D. Per germline, CDR1 MDHEN and CDR2 SYDVKM. V was cut by 6 bases and J by 0 bases, with 8 bases left in between. The CDR3 loop spans 13 amino acids. Based on the CDR3 plus reference TRBV28 and TRBJ1-1, the full variable domain is DVKVTQSSRYLVKRTGEKVFLECVQDMDHENMFWYRQDPGLGLRLIYFSYDVKMKEKGDIPEGYSVSREKKERFSLILESASTNQTSMYLCASSPSVNTEAFFGQGTRLTVV.